This TCR beta chain appears in the sequencing data of a study of blood T cell repertoires in COVID-19. Across the whole study: Acute and convalescent COVID-19 samples came from the United States, Italy and Spain.

V was cut by 6 bases and J by 2 bases, with 7 bases left in between. Germline CDR1 reads DFQATT; CDR2 reads SNEGSKA (reference sequence). The CDR3 is made up of 11 amino acids. Original processing methods: Scientists estimated how many nucleated cells there were by amplifying reference gene primers. TCRdb's table, derived via immunoSEQ multiplex PCR, lists solely in-frame clones and lacks some. Clonal size and the V and J genes are those of that table, whereas D and trimming came from the DNA. The table records tens of thousands of clones, over 85% of them present only once. This chain connects TRBV20-1 to TRBJ2-5; D is unclear. The TCR originated in a human donor with active COVID-19. The donor label of this sample is uncertain. Sample: peripheral blood. The CDR3 loop is CSALIQETQYF. CDR3 DNA: TGCAGTGCCCTAATACAAGAGACCCAGTACTTC.